Included here is one T cell receptor (beta chain) sequence, with context. Its specificity is unknown. The sample belongs to a study of pediatric ulcerative colitis. Study-wide results and limits: No controls had the two rectal clonotypes shared by ulcerative colitis patients. Compared with controls, ulcerative colitis showed greater blood-rectum clone sharing.

Germline V gene sequence: CDR1 SGHAT, CDR2 FQNNGV. V gave up 1 base and J gave up 3 bases; unmatched junction bases: 6. CDR3 length: 15 residues. This was a survey-level run. Clones were sequenced by immunoSEQ multiplex PCR, and TCRdb holds only the in-frame ones, with some missing. The sample yields about 36,000 clones, 70% to 90% seen once. The chain links TRBV11-2 to TRBJ2-7, with 7 positions matching TRBD1. Sequenced input: blood. The clonotype comes from a girl aged 10 to 17 with moderate ulcerative colitis. The CDR3 DNA sequence: TGTGCCAGCAGCTTAGGAAGGGGGCAGGTCTACGAGCAGTACTTC. Its translation is CASSLGRGQVYEQYF.